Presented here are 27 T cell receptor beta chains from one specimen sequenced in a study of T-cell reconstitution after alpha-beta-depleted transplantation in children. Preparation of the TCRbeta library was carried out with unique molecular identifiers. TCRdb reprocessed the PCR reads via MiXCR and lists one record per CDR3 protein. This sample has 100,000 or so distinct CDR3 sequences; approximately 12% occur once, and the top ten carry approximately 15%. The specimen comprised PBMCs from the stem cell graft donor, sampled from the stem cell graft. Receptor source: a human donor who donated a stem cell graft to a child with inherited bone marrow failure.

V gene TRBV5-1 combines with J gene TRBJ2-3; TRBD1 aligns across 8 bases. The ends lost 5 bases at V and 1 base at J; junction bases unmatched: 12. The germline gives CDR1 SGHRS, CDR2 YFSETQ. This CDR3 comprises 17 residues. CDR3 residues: CASRQDGETGGTDTQYF. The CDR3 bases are TGCGCCAGCAGGCAGGACGGGGAGACAGGGGGCACAGATACGCAGTATTTT.

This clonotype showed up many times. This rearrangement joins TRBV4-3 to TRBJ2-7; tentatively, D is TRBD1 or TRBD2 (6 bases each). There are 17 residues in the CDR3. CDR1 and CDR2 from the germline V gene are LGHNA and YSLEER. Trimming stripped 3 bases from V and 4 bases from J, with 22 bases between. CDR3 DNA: TGCGCCAGCAGCCAGGACTACAGGGAATTGTTCAATTACGAGCAGTACTTC. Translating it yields CASSQDYRELFNYEQYF.

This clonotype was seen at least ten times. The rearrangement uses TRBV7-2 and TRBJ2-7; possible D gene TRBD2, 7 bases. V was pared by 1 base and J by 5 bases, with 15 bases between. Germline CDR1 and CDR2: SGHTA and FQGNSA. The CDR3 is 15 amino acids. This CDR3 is CASSLEGLRGHEQYF. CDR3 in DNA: TGTGCCAGCAGCTTAGAGGGACTACGGGGGCACGAGCAGTACTTC.

CDR3 residues: CASSPGFSGANVLTF. The CDR3 DNA sequence: TGCGCCAGCAGCCCGGGGTTCTCTGGGGCCAACGTCCTGACTTTC. V and J are TRBV5-1 and TRBJ2-6; D may be TRBD2 (5 bases). Germline assignment: CDR1 SGHRS and CDR2 YFSETQ. The CDR3 runs to 15 residues. The germline V and J ends were trimmed by 4 bases and 0 bases, with 8 bases remaining between them. Supplemented by reference TRBV5-1 and TRBJ2-6, the full variable domain reads KAGVTQTPRYLIKTRGQQVTLSCSPISGHRSVSWYQQTPGQGLQFLFEYFSETQRNKGNFPGRFSGRQFSNSRSEMNVSTLELGDSALYLCASSPGFSGANVLTFGAGSRLTVL.

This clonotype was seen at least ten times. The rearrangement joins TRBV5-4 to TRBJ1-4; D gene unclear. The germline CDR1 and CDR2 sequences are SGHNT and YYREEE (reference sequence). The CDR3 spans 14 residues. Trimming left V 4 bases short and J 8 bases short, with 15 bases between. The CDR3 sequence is CASSSTRRGEKLFF. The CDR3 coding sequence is TGTGCCAGCAGCAGCACCCGTCGTGGGGAAAAACTGTTTTTT.

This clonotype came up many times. CDR3 sequence: CASYGTLEWDTEAFF. DNA for the CDR3: TGTGCCAGCTACGGGACCCTCGAATGGGACACTGAAGCTTTCTTT. This rearrangement joins TRBV6-2 or TRBV6-3 to TRBJ1-1; TRBD1 is a possible D gene (5 bases). This CDR3 spans 15 amino acids. The germline V and J ends were trimmed by 8 bases and 3 bases, with 19 bases remaining between them. Per germline, CDR1 MNHEY and CDR2 SVGEGT.

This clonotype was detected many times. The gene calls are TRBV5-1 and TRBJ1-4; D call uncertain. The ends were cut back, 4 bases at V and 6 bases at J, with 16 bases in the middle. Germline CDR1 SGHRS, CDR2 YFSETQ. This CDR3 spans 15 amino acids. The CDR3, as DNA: TGCGCCAGCAGCGCCGGACGGATTGGAGATGAAAAACTGTTTTTT. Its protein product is CASSAGRIGDEKLFF. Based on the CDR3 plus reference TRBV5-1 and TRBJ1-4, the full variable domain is KAGVTQTPRYLIKTRGQQVTLSCSPISGHRSVSWYQQTPGQGLQFLFEYFSETQRNKGNFPGRFSGRQFSNSRSEMNVSTLELGDSALYLCASSAGRIGDEKLFFGSGTQLSVL.

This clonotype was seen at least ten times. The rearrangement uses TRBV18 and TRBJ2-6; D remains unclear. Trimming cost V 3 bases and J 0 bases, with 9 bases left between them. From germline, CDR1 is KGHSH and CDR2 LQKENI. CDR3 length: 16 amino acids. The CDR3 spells CASSPRQSSGANVLTF. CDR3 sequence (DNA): TGTGCCAGCTCACCTCGGCAGAGCTCTGGGGCCAACGTCCTGACTTTC.

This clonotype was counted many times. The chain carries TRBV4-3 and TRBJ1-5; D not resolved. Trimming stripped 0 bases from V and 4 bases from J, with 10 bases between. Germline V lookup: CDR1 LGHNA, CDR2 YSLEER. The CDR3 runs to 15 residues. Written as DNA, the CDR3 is TGCGCCAGCAGCCAAGATTTGGCGGTGAATCAGCCCCAGCATTTT. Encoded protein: CASSQDLAVNQPQHF.

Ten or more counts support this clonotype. CDR3 amino acids: CASRDKTSRDQPQHF. CDR3 DNA: TGTGCCAGCAGGGACAAGACTAGTCGAGATCAGCCCCAGCATTTT. The V call is TRBV2, the J call TRBJ1-5, with D possibly TRBD1 on 5 matching bases. The CDR3 spans 15 residues. Germline V gene sequence: CDR1 SNHLY, CDR2 FYNNEI. V dropped 6 bases and J dropped 5 bases, with 17 bases sitting between them. The full variable domain, rest sourced from reference TRBV2 and TRBJ1-5, is EPEVTQTPSHQVTQMGQEVILRCVPISNHLYFYWYRQILGQKVEFLVSFYNNEISEKSEIFDDQFSVERPDGSNFTLKIRSTKLEDSAMYFCASRDKTSRDQPQHFGDGTRLSIL.

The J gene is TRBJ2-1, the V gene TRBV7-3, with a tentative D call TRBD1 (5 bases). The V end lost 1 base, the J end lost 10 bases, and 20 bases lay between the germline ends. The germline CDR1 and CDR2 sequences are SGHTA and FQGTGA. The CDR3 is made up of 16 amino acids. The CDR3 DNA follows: TGTGCCAGCAGCTTAAATGGGGCCCGGGTACCCGGCGAGCAGTTCTTC. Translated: CASSLNGARVPGEQFF. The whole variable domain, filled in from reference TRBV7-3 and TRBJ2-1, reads GAGVSQTPSNKVTEKGKYVELRCDPISGHTALYWYRQSLGQGPEFLIYFQGTGAADDSGLPNDRFFAVRPEGSVSTLKIQRTERGDSAVYLCASSLNGARVPGEQFFGPGTRLTVL.

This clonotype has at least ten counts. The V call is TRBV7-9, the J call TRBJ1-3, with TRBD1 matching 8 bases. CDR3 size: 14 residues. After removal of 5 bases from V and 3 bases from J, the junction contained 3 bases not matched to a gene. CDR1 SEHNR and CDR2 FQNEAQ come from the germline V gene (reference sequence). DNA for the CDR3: TGTGCCAGCAGCCCACAGGGGGGTGGAAACACCATATATTTT. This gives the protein CASSPQGGGNTIYF.

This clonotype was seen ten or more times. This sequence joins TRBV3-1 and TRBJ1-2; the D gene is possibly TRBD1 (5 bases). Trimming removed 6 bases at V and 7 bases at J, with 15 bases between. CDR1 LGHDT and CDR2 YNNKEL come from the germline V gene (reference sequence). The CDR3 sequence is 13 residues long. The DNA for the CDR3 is TGTGCCAGCAGGACGGCGTCGGGGGGTGGCTACACCTTC. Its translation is CASRTASGGGYTF.

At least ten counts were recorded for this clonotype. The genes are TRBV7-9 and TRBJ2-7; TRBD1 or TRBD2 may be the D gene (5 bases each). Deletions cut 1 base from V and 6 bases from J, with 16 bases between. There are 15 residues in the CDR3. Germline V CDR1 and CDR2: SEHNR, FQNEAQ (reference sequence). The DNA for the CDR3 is TGTGCCAGCAGCTTAGTATTAGCCCCCGGGGCCGAGCAGTACTTC. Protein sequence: CASSLVLAPGAEQYF.

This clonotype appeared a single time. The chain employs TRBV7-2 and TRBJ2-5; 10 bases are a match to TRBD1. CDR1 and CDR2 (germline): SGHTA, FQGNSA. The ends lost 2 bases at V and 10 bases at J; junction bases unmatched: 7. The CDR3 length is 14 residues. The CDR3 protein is CASSLPGQGKIQYF. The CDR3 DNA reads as TGTGCCAGCAGCTTACCGGGACAGGGGAAGATCCAGTACTTC.

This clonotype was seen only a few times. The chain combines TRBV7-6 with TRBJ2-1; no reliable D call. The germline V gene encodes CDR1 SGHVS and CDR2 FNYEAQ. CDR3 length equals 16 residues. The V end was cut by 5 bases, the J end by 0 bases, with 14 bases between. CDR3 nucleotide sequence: TGTGCCAGCAGCCCCTCGTTGGGCAGCTCCTACAATGAGCAGTTCTTC. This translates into CASSPSLGSSYNEQFF. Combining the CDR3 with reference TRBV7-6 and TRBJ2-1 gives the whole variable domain GAGVSQSPRYKVTKRGQDVALRCDPISGHVSLYWYRQALGQGPEFLTYFNYEAQQDKSGLPNDRFSAERPEGSISTLTIQRTEQRDSAMYRCASSPSLGSSYNEQFFGPGTRLTVL.

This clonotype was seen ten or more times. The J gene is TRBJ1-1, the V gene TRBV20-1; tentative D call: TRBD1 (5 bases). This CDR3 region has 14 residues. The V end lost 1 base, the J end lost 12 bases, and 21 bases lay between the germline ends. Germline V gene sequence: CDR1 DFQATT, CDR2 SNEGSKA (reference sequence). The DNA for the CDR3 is TGCAGTGCTAGAGCTCCACTTGGGCAGGGCCTGCCTTTCTTT. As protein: CSARAPLGQGLPFF.

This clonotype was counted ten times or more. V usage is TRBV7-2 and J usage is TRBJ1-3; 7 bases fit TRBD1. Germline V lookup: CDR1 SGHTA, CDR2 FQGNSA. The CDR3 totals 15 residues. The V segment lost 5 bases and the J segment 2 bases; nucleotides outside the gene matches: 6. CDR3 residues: CASSLGGSTGNTIYF. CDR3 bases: TGTGCCAGCAGCCTAGGGGGCTCAACTGGAAACACCATATATTTT.

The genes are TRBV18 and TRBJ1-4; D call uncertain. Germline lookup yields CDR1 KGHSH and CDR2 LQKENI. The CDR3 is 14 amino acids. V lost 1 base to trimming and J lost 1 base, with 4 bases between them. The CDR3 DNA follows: TGTGCCAGCTCACCACAGGGAACTAATGAAAAACTGTTTTTT. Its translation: CASSPQGTNEKLFF.

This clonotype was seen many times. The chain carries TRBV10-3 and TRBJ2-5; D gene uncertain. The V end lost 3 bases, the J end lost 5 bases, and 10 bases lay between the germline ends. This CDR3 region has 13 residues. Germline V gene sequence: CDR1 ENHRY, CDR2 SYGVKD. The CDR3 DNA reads TGTGCCATCAGTGAAGAGAGTCGGGAGACCCAGTACTTC. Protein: CAISEESRETQYF.

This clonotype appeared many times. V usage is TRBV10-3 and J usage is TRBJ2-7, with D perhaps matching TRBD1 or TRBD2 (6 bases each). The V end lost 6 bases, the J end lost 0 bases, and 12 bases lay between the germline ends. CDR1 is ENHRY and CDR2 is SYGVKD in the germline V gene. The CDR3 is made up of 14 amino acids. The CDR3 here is CAIREGGNSYEQYF. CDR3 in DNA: TGTGCCATCAGAGAAGGGGGGAACTCCTACGAGCAGTACTTC.

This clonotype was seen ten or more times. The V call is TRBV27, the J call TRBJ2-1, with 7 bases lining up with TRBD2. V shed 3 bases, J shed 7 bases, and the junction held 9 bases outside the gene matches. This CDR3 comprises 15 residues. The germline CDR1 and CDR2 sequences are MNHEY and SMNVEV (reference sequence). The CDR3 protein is CASSFQAGVGNEQFF. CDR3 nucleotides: TGTGCCAGCAGTTTTCAGGCGGGGGTGGGAAATGAGCAGTTCTTC.

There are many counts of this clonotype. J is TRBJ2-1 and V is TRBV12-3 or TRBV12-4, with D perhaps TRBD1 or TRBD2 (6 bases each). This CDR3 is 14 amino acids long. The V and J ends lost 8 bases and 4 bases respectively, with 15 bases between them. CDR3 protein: CASSWGAAYNEQFF. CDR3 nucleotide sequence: TGTGCCAGCTCATGGGGGGCTGCGTACAATGAGCAGTTCTTC.

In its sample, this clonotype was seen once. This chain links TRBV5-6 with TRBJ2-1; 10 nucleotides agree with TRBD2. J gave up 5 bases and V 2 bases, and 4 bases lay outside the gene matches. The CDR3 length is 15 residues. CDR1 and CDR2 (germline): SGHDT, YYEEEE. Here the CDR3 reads CASSFGLAADNEQFF. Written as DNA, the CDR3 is TGTGCCAGCAGCTTTGGACTAGCGGCAGACAATGAGCAGTTCTTC.

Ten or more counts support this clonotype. This CDR3 reads CASSRQGIGNTIYF. CDR3 DNA: TGTGCCAGTAGTAGACAGGGGATCGGAAACACCATATATTTT. The V gene is TRBV19, the J gene TRBJ1-3; 8 nucleotides line up with TRBD1. CDR1 and CDR2 from the germline V gene are LNHDA and SQIVND (reference sequence). The junction had 3 bases not matched to a gene; V was cut back by 4 bases and J by 4 bases. CDR3 size: 14 residues.

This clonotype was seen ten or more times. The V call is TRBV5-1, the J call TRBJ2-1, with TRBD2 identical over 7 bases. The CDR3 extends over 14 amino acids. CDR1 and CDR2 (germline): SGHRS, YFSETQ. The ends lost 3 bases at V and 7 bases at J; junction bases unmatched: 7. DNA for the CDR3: TGCGCCAGCAGCTGGGGTGAGCGGGAAAATGAGCAGTTCTTC. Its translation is CASSWGERENEQFF.

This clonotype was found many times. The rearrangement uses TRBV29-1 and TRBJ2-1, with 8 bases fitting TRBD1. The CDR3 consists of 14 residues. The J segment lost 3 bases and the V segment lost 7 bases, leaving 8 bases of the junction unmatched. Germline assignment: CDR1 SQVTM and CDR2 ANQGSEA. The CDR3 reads CSGADRGRYNEQFF. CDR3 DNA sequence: TGCAGCGGCGCCGACAGGGGTCGCTACAATGAGCAGTTCTTC.